This paragraph reports one T cell receptor (beta chain). Antigen: not known. The germline V gene has CDR1 SGHDN and CDR2 FVKESK. The CDR3 extends over 13 amino acids. V lost 1 base and J lost 6, with 6 bases in between. The protocol was immunoSEQ multiplex PCR, while the TCRdb copy is restricted to in-frame clones and leaves out a portion. Of approximately 1.4 million clones in the sample, 95% to 99% were seen once. The sample belongs to a study of shared clonotypes between healthy human individuals. Study context: Per donor, three plates held CD4 naive cells, three held CD4 memory, two held CD8 naive and one held CD8 memory. Study-wide results and limits: Clonotypes that were shared across a few donors made up around 5% of naive CD4 clonotypes. Researchers sampled blood only, noting tissue repertoires likely differ. Larger richness was generally estimated for naive than memory subsets.

The TCR comes from a man younger than 45 in good health. What was sequenced was naive CD4+ T cells sorted from blood. Stated subset: CD45RA+ positively selected. This chain connects TRBV14 to TRBJ1-4; D ambiguous. The CDR3 coding sequence is TGTGCCAGCAGCCAAGGCCGGCATGAAAAACTGTTTTTT. As protein: CASSQGRHEKLFF.